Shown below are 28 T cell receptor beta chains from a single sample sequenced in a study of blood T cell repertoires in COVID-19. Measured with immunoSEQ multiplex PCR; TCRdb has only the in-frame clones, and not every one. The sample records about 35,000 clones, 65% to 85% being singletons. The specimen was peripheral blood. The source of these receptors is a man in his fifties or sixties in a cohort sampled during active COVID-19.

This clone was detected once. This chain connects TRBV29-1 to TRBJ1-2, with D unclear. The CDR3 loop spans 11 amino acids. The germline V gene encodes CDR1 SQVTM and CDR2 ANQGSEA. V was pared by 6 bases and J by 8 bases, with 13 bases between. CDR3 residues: CSVGREVGYTF. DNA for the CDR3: TGCAGCGTCGGACGGGAGGTCGGCTACACCTTC.

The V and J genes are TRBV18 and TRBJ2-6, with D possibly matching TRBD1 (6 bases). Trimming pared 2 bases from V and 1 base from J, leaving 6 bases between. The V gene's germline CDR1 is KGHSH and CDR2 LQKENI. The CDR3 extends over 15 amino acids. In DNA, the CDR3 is TGTGCCAGCTCACCAACAGGGTCTGGGGCCAACGTCCTGACTTTC. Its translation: CASSPTGSGANVLTF.

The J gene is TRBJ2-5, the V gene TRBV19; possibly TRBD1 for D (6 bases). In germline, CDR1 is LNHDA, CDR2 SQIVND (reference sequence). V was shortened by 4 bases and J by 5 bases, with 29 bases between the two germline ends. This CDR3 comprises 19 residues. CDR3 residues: CASSRELLDSAKVRETQYF. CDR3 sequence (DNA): TGTGCCAGTAGTAGGGAGCTTTTGGACAGTGCGAAGGTGAGGGAGACCCAGTACTTC.

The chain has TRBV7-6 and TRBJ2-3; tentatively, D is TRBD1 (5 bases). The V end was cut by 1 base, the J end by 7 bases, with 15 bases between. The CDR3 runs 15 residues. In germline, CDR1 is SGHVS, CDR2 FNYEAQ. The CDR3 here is CASSLDPRPGNTQYF. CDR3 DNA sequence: TGTGCCAGCAGCTTAGACCCCCGCCCAGGGAATACGCAGTATTTT.

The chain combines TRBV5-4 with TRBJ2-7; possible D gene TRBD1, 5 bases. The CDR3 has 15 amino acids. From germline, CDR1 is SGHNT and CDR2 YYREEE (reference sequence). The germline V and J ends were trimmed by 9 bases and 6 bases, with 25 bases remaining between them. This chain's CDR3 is CATKGAGVGVREQYF. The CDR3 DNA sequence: TGTGCCACCAAGGGTGCAGGAGTAGGGGTTCGCGAGCAGTACTTC.

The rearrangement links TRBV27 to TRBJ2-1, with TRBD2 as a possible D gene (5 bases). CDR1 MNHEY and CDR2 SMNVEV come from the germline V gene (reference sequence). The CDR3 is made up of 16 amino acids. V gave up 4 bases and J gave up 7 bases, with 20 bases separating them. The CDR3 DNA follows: TGTGCCAGCAGTTCACTCGGGCAGCCGGGGAAAAATGAGCAGTTCTTC. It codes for CASSSLGQPGKNEQFF.

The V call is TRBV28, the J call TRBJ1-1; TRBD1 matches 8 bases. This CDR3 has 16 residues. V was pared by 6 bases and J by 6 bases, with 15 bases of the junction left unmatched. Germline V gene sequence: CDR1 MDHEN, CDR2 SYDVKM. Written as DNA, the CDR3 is TGTGCCAGCAGCTCCGACAGGGGCCCCCTGAGGGCTGAAGCTTTCTTT. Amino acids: CASSSDRGPLRAEAFF.

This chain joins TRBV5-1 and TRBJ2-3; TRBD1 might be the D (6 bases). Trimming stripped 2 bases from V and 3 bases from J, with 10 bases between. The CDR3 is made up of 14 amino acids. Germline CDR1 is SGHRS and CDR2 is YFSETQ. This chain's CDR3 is CASSFRGGTDTQYF. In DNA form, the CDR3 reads TGCGCCAGCAGCTTTAGAGGGGGAACAGATACGCAGTATTTT.

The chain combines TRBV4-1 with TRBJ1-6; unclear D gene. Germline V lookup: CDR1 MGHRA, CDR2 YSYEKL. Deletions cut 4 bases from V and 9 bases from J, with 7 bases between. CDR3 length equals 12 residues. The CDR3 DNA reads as TGCGCCAGCAGCCGTGGAGCTTCACCCCTCCACTTT. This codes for CASSRGASPLHF.

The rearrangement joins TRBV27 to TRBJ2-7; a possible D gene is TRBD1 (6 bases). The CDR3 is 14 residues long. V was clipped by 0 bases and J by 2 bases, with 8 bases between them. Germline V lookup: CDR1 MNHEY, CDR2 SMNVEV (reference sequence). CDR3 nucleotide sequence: TGTGCCAGCAGTTTATCAGGGACAACCTACGAGCAGTACTTC. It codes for CASSLSGTTYEQYF.

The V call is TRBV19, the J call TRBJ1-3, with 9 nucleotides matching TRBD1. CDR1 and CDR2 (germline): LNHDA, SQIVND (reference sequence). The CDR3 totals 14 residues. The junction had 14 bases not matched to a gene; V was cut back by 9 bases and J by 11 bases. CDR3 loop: CASSPGQGLPPIYF. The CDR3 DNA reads TGTGCCAGCAGCCCGGGACAGGGTCTCCCTCCCATATATTTT.

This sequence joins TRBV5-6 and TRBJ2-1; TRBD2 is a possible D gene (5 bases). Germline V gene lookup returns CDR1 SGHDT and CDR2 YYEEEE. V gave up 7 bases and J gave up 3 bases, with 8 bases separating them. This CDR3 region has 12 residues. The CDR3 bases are TGTGCCAGCTTCCGGGACTACAATGAGCAGTTCTTC. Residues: CASFRDYNEQFF.

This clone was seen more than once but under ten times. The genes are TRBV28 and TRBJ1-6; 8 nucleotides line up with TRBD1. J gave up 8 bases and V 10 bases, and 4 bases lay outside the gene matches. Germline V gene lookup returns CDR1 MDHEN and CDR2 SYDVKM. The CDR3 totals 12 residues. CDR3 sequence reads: CATGTGHSPLHF. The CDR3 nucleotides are TGTGCCACCGGGACAGGCCATTCACCCCTCCACTTT.

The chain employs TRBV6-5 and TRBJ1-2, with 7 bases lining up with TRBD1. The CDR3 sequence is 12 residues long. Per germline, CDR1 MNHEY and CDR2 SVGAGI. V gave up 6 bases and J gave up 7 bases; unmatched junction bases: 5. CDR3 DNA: TGTGCCAGCAGCTTCCAGGGGGTTGGCTACACCTTC. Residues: CASSFQGVGYTF.

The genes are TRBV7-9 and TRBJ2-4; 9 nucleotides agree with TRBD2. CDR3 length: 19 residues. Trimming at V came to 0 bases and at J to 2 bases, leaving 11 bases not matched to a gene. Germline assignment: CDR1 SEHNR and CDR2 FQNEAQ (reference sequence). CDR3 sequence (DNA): TGTGCCAGCAGCTTAGCGGCGGCTAGCGGGAAGGGGTCCAAAAACATTCAGTACTTC. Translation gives CASSLAAASGKGSKNIQYF.

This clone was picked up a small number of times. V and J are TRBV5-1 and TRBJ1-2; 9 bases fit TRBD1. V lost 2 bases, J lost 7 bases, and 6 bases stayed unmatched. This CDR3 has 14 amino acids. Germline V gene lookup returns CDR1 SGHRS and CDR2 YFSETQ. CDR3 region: CASSFGQGYGGYTF. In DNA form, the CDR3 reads TGCGCCAGCAGCTTCGGACAGGGGTACGGTGGCTACACCTTC.

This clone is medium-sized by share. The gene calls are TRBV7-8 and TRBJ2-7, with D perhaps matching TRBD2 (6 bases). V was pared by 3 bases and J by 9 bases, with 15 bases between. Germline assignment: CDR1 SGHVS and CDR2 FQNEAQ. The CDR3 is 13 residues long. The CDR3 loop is CASSFGPGSGQYF. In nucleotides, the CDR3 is TGTGCCAGCAGCTTCGGCCCCGGGAGCGGGCAGTACTTC.

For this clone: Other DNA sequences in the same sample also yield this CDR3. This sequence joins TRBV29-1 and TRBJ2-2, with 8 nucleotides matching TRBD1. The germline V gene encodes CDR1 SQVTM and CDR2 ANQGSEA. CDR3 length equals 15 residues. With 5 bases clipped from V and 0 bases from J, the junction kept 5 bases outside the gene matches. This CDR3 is CSVSPGQANTGELFF. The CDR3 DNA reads TGCAGCGTTTCCCCGGGACAGGCGAACACCGGGGAGCTGTTTTTT.

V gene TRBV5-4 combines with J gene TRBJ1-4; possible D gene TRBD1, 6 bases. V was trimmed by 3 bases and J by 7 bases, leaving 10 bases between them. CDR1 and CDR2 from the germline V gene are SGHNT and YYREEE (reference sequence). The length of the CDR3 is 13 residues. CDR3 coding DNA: TGTGCCAGCAGCTGGGAGACAGGTGAAAAACTGTTTTTT. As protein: CASSWETGEKLFF.

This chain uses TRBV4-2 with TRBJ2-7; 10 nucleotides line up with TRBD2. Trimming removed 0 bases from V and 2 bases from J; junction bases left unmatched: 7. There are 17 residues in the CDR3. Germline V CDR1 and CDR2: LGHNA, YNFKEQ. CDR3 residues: CASSQEGGLAGAYEQYF. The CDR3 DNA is TGTGCCAGCAGCCAAGAAGGAGGGCTAGCGGGGGCCTACGAGCAGTACTTC.

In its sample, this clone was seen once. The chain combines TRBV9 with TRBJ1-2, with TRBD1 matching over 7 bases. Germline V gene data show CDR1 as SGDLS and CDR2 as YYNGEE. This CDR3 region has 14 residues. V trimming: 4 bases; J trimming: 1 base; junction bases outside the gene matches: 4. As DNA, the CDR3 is TGTGCCAGCAGCACCCGGGACAGTAACTATGGCTACACCTTC. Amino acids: CASSTRDSNYGYTF.

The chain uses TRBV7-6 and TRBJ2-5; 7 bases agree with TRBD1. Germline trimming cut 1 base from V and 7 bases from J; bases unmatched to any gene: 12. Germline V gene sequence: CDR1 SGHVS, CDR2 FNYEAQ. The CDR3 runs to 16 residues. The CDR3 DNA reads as TGTGCCAGCAGCTTAGTTGAGTTTAACAGGGGCGGGACCCAGTACTTC. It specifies CASSLVEFNRGGTQYF.

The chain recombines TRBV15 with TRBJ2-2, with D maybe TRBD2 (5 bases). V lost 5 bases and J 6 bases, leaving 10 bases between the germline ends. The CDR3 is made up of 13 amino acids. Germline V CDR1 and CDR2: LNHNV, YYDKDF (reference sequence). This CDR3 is CATSPARAGELFF. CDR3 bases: TGTGCCACCAGCCCTGCGCGGGCCGGGGAGCTGTTTTTT.

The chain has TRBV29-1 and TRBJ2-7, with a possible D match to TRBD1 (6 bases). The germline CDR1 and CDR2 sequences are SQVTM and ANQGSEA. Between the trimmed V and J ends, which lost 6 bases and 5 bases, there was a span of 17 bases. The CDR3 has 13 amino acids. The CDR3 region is CSVTYQQGHEQYF. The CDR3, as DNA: TGCAGCGTAACATACCAACAGGGCCACGAGCAGTACTTC.

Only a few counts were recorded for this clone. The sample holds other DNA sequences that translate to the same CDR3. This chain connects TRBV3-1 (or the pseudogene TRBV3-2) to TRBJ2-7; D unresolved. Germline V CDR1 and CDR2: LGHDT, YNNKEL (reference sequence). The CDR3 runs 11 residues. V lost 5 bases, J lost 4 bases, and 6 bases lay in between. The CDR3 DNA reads TGTGCCAGCAGCGGTGCGTACGAGCAGTACTTC. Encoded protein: CASSGAYEQYF.

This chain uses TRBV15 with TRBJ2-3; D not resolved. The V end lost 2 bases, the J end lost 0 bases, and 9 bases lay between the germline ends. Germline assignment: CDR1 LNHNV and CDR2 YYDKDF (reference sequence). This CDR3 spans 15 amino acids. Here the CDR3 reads CATSRPPPSTDTQYF. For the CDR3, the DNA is TGTGCCACCAGCAGACCTCCCCCTAGCACAGATACGCAGTATTTT.

CDR3 nucleotides: TGTGCCAGCAGCTTATGGGGGGACAGGAACGAGCAGTACTTC. Residues: CASSLWGDRNEQYF. The gene calls are TRBV7-2 and TRBJ2-7, with 8 bases aligning to TRBD1. This CDR3 has 14 amino acids. The V gene's germline CDR1 is SGHTA and CDR2 FQGNSA. V trimming: 2 bases; J trimming: 5 bases; junction bases outside the gene matches: 5.

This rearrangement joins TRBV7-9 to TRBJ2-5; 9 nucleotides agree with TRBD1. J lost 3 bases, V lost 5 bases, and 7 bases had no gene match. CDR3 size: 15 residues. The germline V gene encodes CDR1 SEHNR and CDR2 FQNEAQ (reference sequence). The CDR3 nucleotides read TGTGCCAGCAGCCGTCGCCGGGACAGGGAAGAGACCCAGTACTTC. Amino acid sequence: CASSRRRDREETQYF.